One and the same sample provided the 28 T cell receptor beta chains below, sequenced in a study of shared clonotypes between healthy human individuals (dated by TCRdb to about 2020). Library creation used the immunoSEQ multiplex PCR assay. The table comes from immuneACCESS by way of TCRdb, which keeps in-frame sequences with V and J called. Part of the clones is missing from these tables; in studies checked, under half for an unresolved V gene and the rest for unknown reasons. This sample holds roughly 1 million clones; around four fifths were observed only once. The ten largest clones capture 1.4% of the sample. The sequenced sample was memory CD4+ T cells sorted from blood. The cell subset or site label corresponds to: CD45RA-negative fraction. The receptor source for this set is a man aged 18 to 29 in good health.

The rearrangement links TRBV27 to TRBJ2-2, with no clear D. The germline V and J ends were trimmed by 8 bases and 2 bases, with 3 bases remaining between them. This CDR3 contains 11 residues. Germline loops: CDR1 MNHEY, CDR2 SMNVEV (reference sequence). CDR3 loop: CASANTGELFF. The CDR3 DNA follows: TGTGCCAGCGCAAACACCGGGGAGCTGTTTTTT.

For the CDR3, the DNA is TGTGCCAGCAGTGAATGGACAGACCAAGAGACCCAGTACTTC. It translates to CASSEWTDQETQYF. The V and J genes are TRBV25-1 and TRBJ2-5; a possible D gene is TRBD1 (6 bases). Germline V gives CDR1 MGHDK, CDR2 SYGVNS. The CDR3 is made up of 14 amino acids. The V gene lost 1 base and the J gene lost 0 bases, with 6 bases spanning the gap.

The CDR3 loop reads CASSLGFSVKNIQYF. The CDR3 DNA follows: TGTGCCAGCAGCTTAGGTTTTAGCGTAAAAAACATTCAGTACTTC. V and J are TRBV7-9 and TRBJ2-4; the D gene is possibly TRBD2 (5 bases). The CDR3 spans 15 residues. The V and J ends lost 1 base and 4 bases respectively, with 11 bases between them. Germline V lookup: CDR1 SEHNR, CDR2 FQNEAQ (reference sequence).

As for this clone: In the same sample, other DNA sequences code for this CDR3. The rearrangement links TRBV5-6 to TRBJ2-4, with D maybe TRBD1 (5 bases). The V gene lost 1 base and the J gene lost 0 bases, with 8 bases spanning the gap. CDR1 and CDR2 from the germline V gene are SGHDT and YYEEEE. The CDR3 consists of 15 residues. CDR3 nucleotide sequence: TGTGCCAGCAGCTTGAGGGGTCTAGCCAAAAACATTCAGTACTTC. It specifies CASSLRGLAKNIQYF.

The chain recombines TRBV5-1 with TRBJ2-5; D may be TRBD2 (6 bases). The V gene lost 4 bases and the J gene lost 5 bases, with 18 bases spanning the gap. CDR3 length: 15 amino acids. Germline V gene sequence: CDR1 SGHRS, CDR2 YFSETQ. The CDR3 DNA follows: TGCGCCAGCAGCGGCGGGATGGGGCTCATGGAGACCCAGTACTTC. It translates to CASSGGMGLMETQYF.

The rearrangement joins TRBV6-6 to TRBJ2-1; 9 nucleotides line up with TRBD1. The trim removed 5 bases at V and 2 bases at J, leaving 4 bases unmatched. CDR1 MNHNY and CDR2 SVGAGI come from the germline V gene (reference sequence). The CDR3 is made up of 15 amino acids. CDR3 amino acids: CASSADRGTYNEQFF. In nucleotides, the CDR3 is TGTGCCAGCAGTGCGGACAGGGGAACCTACAATGAGCAGTTCTTC.

The rearrangement joins TRBV29-1 to TRBJ2-7; D possibly corresponds to TRBD1 (6 bases). The CDR3 totals 13 residues. The V and J ends lost 7 bases and 4 bases respectively, with 17 bases between them. Germline CDR1 SQVTM, CDR2 ANQGSEA. The chain's CDR3 is CSAQGSFLYEQYF. The CDR3 region has the DNA TGCAGCGCACAGGGATCTTTCCTTTACGAGCAGTACTTC.

V is TRBV16 and J is TRBJ1-5, with D maybe TRBD1 (5 bases). This CDR3 comprises 14 residues. V lost 0 bases, J lost 4 bases, and 7 bases lay in between. Per germline, CDR1 KGHSY and CDR2 FQNENV. The DNA for the CDR3 is TGTGCCAGCAGCCAATCGGGGGGGAATCAGCCCCAGCATTTT. Protein product: CASSQSGGNQPQHF. Full variable domain (remainder filled in from reference TRBV16 and TRBJ1-5): GEEVAQTPKHLVRGEGQKAKLYCAPIKGHSYVFWYQQVLKNEFKFLISFQNENVFDETGMPKERFSAKCLPNSPCSLEIQATKLEDSAVYFCASSQSGGNQPQHFGDGTRLSIL.

The V gene is TRBV7-2, the J gene TRBJ2-7; 8 bases align to TRBD2. V shed 2 bases, J shed 2 bases, and the junction held 5 bases outside the gene matches. CDR3 length: 15 residues. The germline gives CDR1 SGHTA, CDR2 FQGNSA. CDR3 DNA sequence: TGTGCCAGCAGCTTATTCTCGCGGGGGGCCTACGAGCAGTACTTC. Encoded protein: CASSLFSRGAYEQYF.

The chain employs TRBV30 and TRBJ1-4; tentative D call: TRBD1 (5 bases). Germline values: CDR1 GTSNPN, CDR2 SVGIG (reference sequence). CDR3 length: 14 residues. Trimming left V 2 bases short and J 5 bases short, with 12 bases between. The CDR3 region has the DNA TGTGCCTGGAGTTTAGGGGTGAACAATGAAAAACTGTTTTTT. Its translation: CAWSLGVNNEKLFF.

The V call is TRBV5-5, the J call TRBJ1-5, with no clear D. Per germline, CDR1 SGHKS and CDR2 YYEKEE (reference sequence). Between the trimmed V and J ends, which lost 3 bases and 0 bases, there was a span of 10 bases. This CDR3 contains 15 residues. The CDR3 nucleotides read TGTGCCAGCAGCTCTAGGGTTAATAGCAATCAGCCCCAGCATTTT. Protein sequence: CASSSRVNSNQPQHF.

This clone has a handful of counts. The V and J genes are TRBV6-1 and TRBJ2-7; D remains unclear. The CDR3 sequence is 13 residues long. Trimming shortened V by 4 bases and J by 7 bases, and 14 bases separated the two germline ends. In germline, CDR1 is MNHNS, CDR2 SASEGT. CDR3 region: CASSVRTQGEQYF. In nucleotides, the CDR3 is TGTGCCAGCAGTGTAAGGACCCAAGGGGAGCAGTACTTC.

The chain is built from TRBV6-4 and TRBJ2-3, with 7 positions matching TRBD2. The CDR3 sequence is 13 residues long. From germline, CDR1 is MRHNA and CDR2 SNTAGT. V gave up 1 base and J gave up 7 bases; unmatched junction bases: 2. The CDR3 region is CASSDWEGNTQYF. Here the CDR3 DNA reads TGTGCCAGCAGTGACTGGGAGGGAAATACGCAGTATTTT.

This chain joins TRBV18 and TRBJ1-4; 9 nucleotides line up with TRBD1. Germline loops: CDR1 KGHSH, CDR2 LQKENI. There are 14 residues in the CDR3. The J segment lost 7 bases and the V segment lost 6 bases, leaving 6 bases of the junction unmatched. The chain's CDR3 is CASSRDRAFEKLFF. The CDR3 DNA is TGTGCCAGCTCTCGGGACAGGGCTTTTGAAAAACTGTTTTTT.

The CDR3 nucleotides are TGTGCCAGCAGCTTAGGAGACTACGAGCAGTACTTC. It specifies CASSLGDYEQYF. V gene TRBV7-9 combines with J gene TRBJ2-5, with no clear D. The J call may be incorrect, as the DNA end agrees better with TRBJ2-7. The germline gives CDR1 SEHNR, CDR2 FQNEAQ (reference sequence). CDR3 length equals 12 residues.

This clone was observed at least ten times. This chain joins TRBV9 and TRBJ1-2; D might be TRBD1 (5 bases). Germline lookup yields CDR1 SGDLS and CDR2 YYNGEE. V lost 6 bases and J lost 1, with 10 bases in between. This CDR3 is 13 amino acids long. The CDR3 loop is CASTHGGNYGYTF. In DNA form, the CDR3 reads TGTGCCAGCACCCACGGGGGTAACTATGGCTACACCTTC.

This chain connects TRBV6-6 to TRBJ1-3, with no clear D. Deletions cut 2 bases from V and 1 base from J, with 12 bases between. Per germline, CDR1 MNHNY and CDR2 SVGAGI (reference sequence). This CDR3 is built from 16 residues. The CDR3 is CASSYPLQQSGNTIYF. The CDR3 coding sequence is TGTGCCAGCAGTTACCCCCTCCAGCAGTCTGGAAACACCATATATTTT.

The table lists this clone with many counts. The rearrangement links TRBV2 to TRBJ2-1, with 8 nucleotides matching TRBD2. This CDR3 is 17 amino acids long. J lost 5 bases, V lost 0 bases, and 9 bases had no gene match. Germline CDR1 reads SNHLY; CDR2 reads FYNNEI. CDR3 in amino acids: CASSEALLAGGDNEQFF. For the CDR3, the DNA is TGTGCCAGCAGTGAAGCGCTTCTGGCGGGGGGAGACAATGAGCAGTTCTTC.

This chain connects TRBV30 to TRBJ1-1; possibly TRBD1 for D (5 bases). V was shortened by 0 bases and J by 11 bases, with 13 bases between the two germline ends. The CDR3 runs to 12 residues. Germline values: CDR1 GTSNPN, CDR2 SVGIG (reference sequence). As DNA, the CDR3 is TGTGCCTGGAGTGTAAAAAGGGGATGGGCTTTCTTT. It translates to CAWSVKRGWAFF.

This clone occurred a few times. The chain is built from TRBV21-1 and TRBJ1-5; the D segment call TRBD1 is taken from the table without a DNA check. TRBV21-1 is an annotated pseudogene. This CDR3 has 11 residues. The CDR3 is CASIQNQPQHF. The CDR3 DNA is TGTGCCAGCATACAGAATCAGCCCCAGCATTTT.

The chain carries TRBV9 and TRBJ2-1, with 11 bases fitting TRBD2. Germline-derived CDR1 and CDR2 are SGDLS and YYNGEE. The CDR3 sequence is 15 residues long. V was pared by 8 bases and J by 3 bases, with 7 bases of the junction left unmatched. The CDR3 sequence: CARGVGTSGYNEQFF. Here the CDR3 DNA reads TGTGCCAGGGGAGTCGGGACTAGCGGCTACAATGAGCAGTTCTTC.

Ten or more counts support this clone. V is TRBV28 and J is TRBJ1-1, with D maybe TRBD1 (5 bases). The germline V gene has CDR1 MDHEN and CDR2 SYDVKM. V lost 2 bases to trimming and J lost 11 bases, with 12 bases between them. The CDR3 consists of 12 residues. The CDR3 is CASSLDSVRAFF. The CDR3 DNA reads as TGTGCCAGCAGTTTAGACAGCGTCCGGGCTTTCTTT. Full variable domain (missing parts from reference TRBV28 and TRBJ1-1): DVKVTQSSRYLVKRTGEKVFLECVQDMDHENMFWYRQDPGLGLRLIYFSYDVKMKEKGDIPEGYSVSREKKERFSLILESASTNQTSMYLCASSLDSVRAFFGQGTRLTVV.

This clone was seen a few times. The chain has TRBV6-5 and TRBJ2-5; no definite D call. The CDR3 sequence is 11 residues long. Germline V gene data show CDR1 as MNHEY and CDR2 as SVGAGI. Trimming removed 5 bases from V and 4 bases from J, with 5 bases in between. Written as DNA, the CDR3 is TGTGCCAGCAGTGAGCCAGAGACCCAGTACTTC. Translated: CASSEPETQYF.

The rearrangement joins TRBV28 to TRBJ2-5, with D possibly called TRBD1 or TRBD2 (5 bases each). Germline V gene sequence: CDR1 MDHEN, CDR2 SYDVKM. The CDR3 spans 12 residues. V was clipped by 8 bases and J by 2 bases, with 9 bases between them. The CDR3 is CASGGSQETQYF. The CDR3 bases are TGTGCCAGCGGGGGATCGCAAGAGACCCAGTACTTC.

V gene TRBV18 combines with J gene TRBJ1-4, with TRBD1 matching over 7 bases. The CDR3 length is 16 residues. Germline CDR1 KGHSH, CDR2 LQKENI. The V and J ends lost 3 bases and 5 bases, in that order; junction bases with no gene match: 9. CDR3 protein: CASSPPTGTANEKLFF. Here the CDR3 DNA reads TGTGCCAGCTCACCTCCGACGGGGACAGCGAATGAAAAACTGTTTTTT.

The chain couples TRBV28 to TRBJ2-1, with 9 bases lining up with TRBD2. The CDR3 extends over 14 amino acids. Germline V lookup: CDR1 MDHEN, CDR2 SYDVKM. The J segment lost 8 bases and the V segment lost 4 bases, leaving 6 bases of the junction unmatched. The CDR3 spells CASSWRGGRYEQFF. The CDR3 nucleotides read TGTGCCAGCAGTTGGCGGGGGGGCCGCTATGAGCAGTTCTTC.

This clone was observed once. The chain is built from TRBV5-1 and TRBJ1-4; D not certain. The CDR3 sequence is 15 residues long. V was cut by 3 bases and J by 0 bases, with 9 bases left in between. CDR1 is SGHRS, CDR2 YFSETQ, per germline. As DNA, the CDR3 is TGCGCCAGCAGCTCGACACCAGCAACTAATGAAAAACTGTTTTTT. It yields the protein CASSSTPATNEKLFF. The variable domain in full, completed from reference TRBV5-1 and TRBJ1-4, reads KAGVTQTPRYLIKTRGQQVTLSCSPISGHRSVSWYQQTPGQGLQFLFEYFSETQRNKGNFPGRFSGRQFSNSRSEMNVSTLELGDSALYLCASSSTPATNEKLFFGSGTQLSVL.

This clone was observed a single time. The CDR3 region is CASSPWGQATDTQYF. CDR3 nucleotide sequence: TGTGCCAGCAGTCCTTGGGGTCAGGCCACAGATACGCAGTATTTT. The chain is built from TRBV6-1 and TRBJ2-3; D is undetermined. Trimming left V 5 bases short and J 2 bases short, with 14 bases between. This CDR3 is built from 15 residues. In germline, CDR1 is MNHNS, CDR2 SASEGT.